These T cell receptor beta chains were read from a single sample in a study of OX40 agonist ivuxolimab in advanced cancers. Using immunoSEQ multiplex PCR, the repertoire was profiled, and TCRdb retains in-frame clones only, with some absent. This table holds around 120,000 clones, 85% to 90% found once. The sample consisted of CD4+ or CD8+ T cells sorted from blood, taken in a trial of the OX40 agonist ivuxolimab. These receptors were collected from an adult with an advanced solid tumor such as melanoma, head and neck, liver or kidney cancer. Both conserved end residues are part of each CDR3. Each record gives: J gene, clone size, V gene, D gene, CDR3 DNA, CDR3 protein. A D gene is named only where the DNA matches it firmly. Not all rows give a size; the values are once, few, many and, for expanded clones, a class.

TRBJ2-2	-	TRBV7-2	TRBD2	TGTGCCAGCAGCCGACTAGCGGGTTCCGGGGAGCTGTTTTTT	CASSRLAGSGELFF
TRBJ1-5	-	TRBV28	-	TGTGCCAGCAACCTACCACAGTACCAGCCCCAGCATTTT	CASNLPQYQPQHF
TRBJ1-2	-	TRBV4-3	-	TGCGCCAGCAGCCAAGTCGGCAGCCCTAACTATGGCTACACCTTC	CASSQVGSPNYGYTF
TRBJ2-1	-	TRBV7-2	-	TGTGCCAGCAGCCCCTCCCCGTCGGTCGGCGAGGAGCAGTTCTTC	CASSPSPSVGEEQFF
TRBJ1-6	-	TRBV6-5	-	TGTGCCAGCAGTATTACCCCCTATAATTCACCCCTCCACTTT	CASSITPYNSPLHF
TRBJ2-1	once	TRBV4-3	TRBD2	TGCGCCAGCAGTCGACTAGCGGGGGGATTATACAATGAGCAGTTCTTC	CASSRLAGGLYNEQFF
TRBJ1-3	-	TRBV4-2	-	TGTGCCAGCAGCCTGAAACGGGACTGGCGAAACACCATATATTTT	CASSLKRDWRNTIYF
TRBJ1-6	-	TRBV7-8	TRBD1	TGTGCCAGCAGCTTTGACAGGGGAAATTCACCCCTCCACTTT	CASSFDRGNSPLHF
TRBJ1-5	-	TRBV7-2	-	TGTGCCAGCAGCATAGACAGGCTGAACAATCAGCCCCAGCATTTT	CASSIDRLNNQPQHF
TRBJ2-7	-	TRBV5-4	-	TGTGCCAGCAGCTTGGAACAGGGCTCCCACGAGCAGTACTTC	CASSLEQGSHEQYF
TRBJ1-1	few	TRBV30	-	TGTGCCTGGAGTCCCTTGACTGAAGCTTTCTTT	CAWSPLTEAFF
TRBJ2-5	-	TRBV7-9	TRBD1	TGTGCCAGCAGCCTAGGGACAGCACAAGAGACCCAGTACTTC	CASSLGTAQETQYF
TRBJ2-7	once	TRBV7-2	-	TGTGCCAGCAGTTCGCTACAGGGAAGGTACGAGCAGTACTTC	CASSSLQGRYEQYF
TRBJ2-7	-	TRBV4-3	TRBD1	TGCGCCAGCAGCCGGGGACAGGGGAACTACGAGCAGTACTTC	CASSRGQGNYEQYF
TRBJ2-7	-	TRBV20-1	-	TGCAGTGCTCGGGGGCGTAACGAGCAGTACTTC	CSARGRNEQYF
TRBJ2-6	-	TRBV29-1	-	TGCAGCGTTTGGGGGGCGGGAGGGGCCAACGTCCTGACTTTC	CSVWGAGGANVLTF
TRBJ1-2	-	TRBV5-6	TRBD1	TGTGCCAGCAGGACAGGGGGTGGCTACACCTTC	CASRTGGGYTF
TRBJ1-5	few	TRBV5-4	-	TGTGCCAGCAGTTCAGGTCCCCCAGGGAATCAGCCCCAGCATTTT	CASSSGPPGNQPQHF
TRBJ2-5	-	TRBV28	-	TGTGCCAGCAGTGCCCCGGGGCCAGAGGTCGAGACCCAGTACTTC	CASSAPGPEVETQYF
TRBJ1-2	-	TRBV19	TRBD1	TGTGCCAGTAGTTATCTCTCGACAGGGAGGTATGGCTACACCTTC	CASSYLSTGRYGYTF
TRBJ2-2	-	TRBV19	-	TGTGCCAGTAGTATACTAGGGCAGGGCTACACCGGGGAGCTGTTTTTT	CASSILGQGYTGELFF
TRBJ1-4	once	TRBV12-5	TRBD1	TGTGCTAGTGGTTCACCTCCGTACTCAGGGGGCCAGGGAATTAATGAAAAACTGTTTTTT	CASGSPPYSGGQGINEKLFF
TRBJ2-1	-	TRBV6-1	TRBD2	TGTGCCAGCAGCCCCGGGACTAGCGGCAATGAGCAGTTCTTC	CASSPGTSGNEQFF
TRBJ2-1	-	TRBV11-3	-	TGTGCCAGCAGCTTAGACGCAGAAGCCTACAATGAGCAGTTCTTC	CASSLDAEAYNEQFF
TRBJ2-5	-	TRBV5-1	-	TGCGCCAGCAGCGCTCTGCCGGGGGCACAAGAGACCCAGTACTTC	CASSALPGAQETQYF
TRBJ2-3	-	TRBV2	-	TGTGCCAGCAGTGACTATCGAAGCACAGATACGCAGTATTTT	CASSDYRSTDTQYF
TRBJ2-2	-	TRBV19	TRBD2	TGTGCCAGTACCAATCCTAGCGGGGGTGCGGGGGAGCTGTTTTTT	CASTNPSGGAGELFF
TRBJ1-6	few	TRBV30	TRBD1	TGTGCCTGGTGGACAGGGGATTCACCCCTCCACTTT	CAWWTGDSPLHF
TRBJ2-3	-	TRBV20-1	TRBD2	TGCAGTGGGACTAGTTCAGATACGCAGTATTTT	CSGTSSDTQYF